The present TCR beta chain was sequenced within a study of beta chain features in type 1 diabetes. Study at large: Patients looked much like healthy donors when it came to age, gender and cell yields.

This clone was counted only a few times. The target antigen is unknown. Germline V lookup: CDR1 LGHNA, CDR2 YSLEER. This CDR3 region has 14 residues. With 1 base removed from V and 4 bases from J, the gap between germline ends came to 10 bases. Whole-study results and caveats: For Type 1 diabetes patients, all four CD4+ subsets carried TCRB CDR3s that were moderately but significantly shorter. A cDNA-based sequencing approach could over-represent cells with high TCR expression.

All of the isolated RNA was reverse transcribed, so expressed TCRB transcripts were sequenced. Clones were read by immunoSEQ multiplex PCR, and TCRdb kept only the in-frame ones, dropping some. This sample carries hundreds of thousands of clones, over 9.5% of them seen once, and the ten largest clones take 0.0085% to 0.012%. The sequenced sample consisted of naive CD4+ T cells from blood. V usage is TRBV4-3 and J usage is TRBJ1-2; D is ambiguous. This receptor was taken from a woman aged 18 to 35 with type 1 diabetes. The CDR3 sequence: CASSQANGLYGYTF. The CDR3, as DNA: TGCGCCAGCAGCCAAGCTAACGGTCTCTATGGCTACACCTTC.